This TCR beta chain is drawn from a study of blood T cell repertoires in COVID-19. Across the study: Samples taken during acute and convalescent COVID-19 were collected in the United States, Italy and Spain. Sources were T cells, B-cell-depleted T cells, or PBMCs; the material itself was cDNA or gDNA.

During active infection, Seattle patients enrolled and were then monitored through disease. In the authors' methods: Reference gene primer amplification yielded estimated nucleated cell counts. Using immunoSEQ multiplex PCR, the repertoire was profiled, and TCRdb retains in-frame clones only, with some absent. V and J calls plus clone size are reproduced from that table; the DNA served to infer D and trimming. The table shows 200,000 to 300,000 clones, with over 90% occurring only once. This CDR3 has 15 residues. The germline V gene encodes CDR1 SGHKS and CDR2 YYEKEE (reference sequence). The V end lost 1 base, the J end lost 0 bases, and 8 bases lay between the germline ends.

The chain recombines TRBV5-5 with TRBJ1-3; no reliable D call. Material for sequencing was peripheral blood. This TCR was sampled from a man aged 25 to 40 with COVID-19, enrolled during active disease. The CDR3 sequence: CASSLNRFSGNTIYF. The DNA of the CDR3 is TGTGCCAGCAGCTTGAATCGGTTCTCTGGAAACACCATATATTTT.